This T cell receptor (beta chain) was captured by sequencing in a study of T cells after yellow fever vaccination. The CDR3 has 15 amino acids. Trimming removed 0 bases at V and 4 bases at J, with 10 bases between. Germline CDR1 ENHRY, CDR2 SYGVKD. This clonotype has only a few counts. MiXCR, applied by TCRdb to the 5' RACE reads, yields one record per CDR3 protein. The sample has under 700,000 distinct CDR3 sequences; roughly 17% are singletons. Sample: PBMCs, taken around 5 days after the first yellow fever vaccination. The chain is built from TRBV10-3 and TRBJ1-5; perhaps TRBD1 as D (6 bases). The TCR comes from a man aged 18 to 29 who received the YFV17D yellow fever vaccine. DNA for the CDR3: TGTGCCATCAGTGAGTCTACAGGGAAGAATCAGCCCCAGCATTTT. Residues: CAISESTGKNQPQHF.